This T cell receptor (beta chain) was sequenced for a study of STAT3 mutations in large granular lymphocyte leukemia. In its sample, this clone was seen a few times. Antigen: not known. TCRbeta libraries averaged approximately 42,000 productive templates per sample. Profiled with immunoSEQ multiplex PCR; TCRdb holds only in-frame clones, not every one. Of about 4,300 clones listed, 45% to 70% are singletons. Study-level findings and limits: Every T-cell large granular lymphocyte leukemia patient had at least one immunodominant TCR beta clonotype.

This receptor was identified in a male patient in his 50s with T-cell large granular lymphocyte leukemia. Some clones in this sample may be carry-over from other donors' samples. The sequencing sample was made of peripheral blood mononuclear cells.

The CDR3 DNA follows: TGTGCCAGCAGCTTGGGGGGGGACAGAGAAGTC. Residues: CASSLGGDREV. This sequence joins TRBV5-6 and TRBJ2-7, with D tentatively TRBD1 (7 bases). Germline-derived CDR1 and CDR2 are SGHDT and YYEEEE. CDR3 length equals 11 residues.